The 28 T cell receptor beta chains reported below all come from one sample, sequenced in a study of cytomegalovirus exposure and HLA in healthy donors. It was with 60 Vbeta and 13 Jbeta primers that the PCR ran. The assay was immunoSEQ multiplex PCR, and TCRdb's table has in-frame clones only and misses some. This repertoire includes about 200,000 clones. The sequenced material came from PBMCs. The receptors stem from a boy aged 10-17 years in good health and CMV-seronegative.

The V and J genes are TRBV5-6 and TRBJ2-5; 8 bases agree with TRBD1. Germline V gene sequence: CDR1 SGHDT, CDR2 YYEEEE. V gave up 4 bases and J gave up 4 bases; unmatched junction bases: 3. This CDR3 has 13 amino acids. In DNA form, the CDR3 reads TGTGCCAGCAGCAACGACAGGGGAGAGACCCAGTACTTC. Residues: CASSNDRGETQYF.

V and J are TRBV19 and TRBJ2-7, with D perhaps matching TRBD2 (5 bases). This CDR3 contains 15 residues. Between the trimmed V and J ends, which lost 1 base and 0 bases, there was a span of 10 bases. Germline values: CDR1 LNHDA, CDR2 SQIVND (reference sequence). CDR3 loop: CASSIGSGSSYEQYF. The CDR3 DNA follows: TGTGCCAGTAGTATAGGGAGCGGTAGCTCCTACGAGCAGTACTTC.

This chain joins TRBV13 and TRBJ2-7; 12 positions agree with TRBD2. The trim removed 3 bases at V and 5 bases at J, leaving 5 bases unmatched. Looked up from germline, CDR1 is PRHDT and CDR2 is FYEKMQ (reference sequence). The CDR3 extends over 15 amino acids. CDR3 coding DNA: TGTGCCAGCAGCTTGCAGGCTAGCGGGGGGGACGAGCAGTACTTC. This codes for CASSLQASGGDEQYF.

The CDR3 spells CASSEQGRREQYF. CDR3 DNA sequence: TGTGCCAGCAGTGAACAGGGTCGGCGAGAGCAGTACTTC. The chain combines TRBV2 with TRBJ2-7, with a possible D match to TRBD1 (5 bases). V gave up 2 bases and J gave up 7 bases, with 12 bases separating them. This CDR3 is 13 amino acids long. Germline CDR1 is SNHLY and CDR2 is FYNNEI.

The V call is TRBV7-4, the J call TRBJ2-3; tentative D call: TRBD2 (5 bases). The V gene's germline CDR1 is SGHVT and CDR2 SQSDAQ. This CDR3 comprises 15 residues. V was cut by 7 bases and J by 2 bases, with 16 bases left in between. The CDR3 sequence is CASTYEEVPTDTQYF. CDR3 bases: TGTGCCAGCACCTATGAGGAGGTACCCACAGATACGCAGTATTTT.

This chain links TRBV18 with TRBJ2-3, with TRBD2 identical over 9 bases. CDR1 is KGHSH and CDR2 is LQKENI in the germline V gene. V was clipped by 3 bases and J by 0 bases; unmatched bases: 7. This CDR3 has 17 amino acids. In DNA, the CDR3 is TGTGCCAGCTCACCCTTTGCTAGCGGGGCTAGCACAGATACGCAGTATTTT. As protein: CASSPFASGASTDTQYF.

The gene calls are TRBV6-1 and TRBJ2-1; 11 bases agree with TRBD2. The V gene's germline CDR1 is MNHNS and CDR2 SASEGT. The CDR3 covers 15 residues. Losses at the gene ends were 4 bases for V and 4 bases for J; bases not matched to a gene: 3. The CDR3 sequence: CASSATSGTYNEQFF. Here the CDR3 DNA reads TGTGCCAGCAGTGCGACTAGCGGGACATACAATGAGCAGTTCTTC.

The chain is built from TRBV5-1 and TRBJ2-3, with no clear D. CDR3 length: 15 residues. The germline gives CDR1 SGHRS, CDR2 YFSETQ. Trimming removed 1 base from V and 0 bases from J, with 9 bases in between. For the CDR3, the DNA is TGCGCCAGCAGCTTGATTACAGCTAGCACAGATACGCAGTATTTT. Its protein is CASSLITASTDTQYF. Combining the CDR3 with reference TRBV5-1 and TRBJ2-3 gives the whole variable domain KAGVTQTPRYLIKTRGQQVTLSCSPISGHRSVSWYQQTPGQGLQFLFEYFSETQRNKGNFPGRFSGRQFSNSRSEMNVSTLELGDSALYLCASSLITASTDTQYFGPGTRLTVL.

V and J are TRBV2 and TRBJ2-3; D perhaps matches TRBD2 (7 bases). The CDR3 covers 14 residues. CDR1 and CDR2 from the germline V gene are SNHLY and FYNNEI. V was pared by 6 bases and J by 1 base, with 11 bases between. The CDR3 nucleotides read TGTGCCAGCAGGAGGGGGGGAGGCACAGATACGCAGTATTTT. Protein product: CASRRGGGTDTQYF.

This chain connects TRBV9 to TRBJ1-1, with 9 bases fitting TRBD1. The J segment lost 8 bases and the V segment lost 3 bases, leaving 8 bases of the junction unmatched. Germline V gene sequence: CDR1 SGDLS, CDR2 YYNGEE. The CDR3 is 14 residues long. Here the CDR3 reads CASSAGQGWEEAFF. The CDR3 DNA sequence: TGTGCCAGCAGCGCGGGACAGGGTTGGGAGGAAGCTTTCTTT.

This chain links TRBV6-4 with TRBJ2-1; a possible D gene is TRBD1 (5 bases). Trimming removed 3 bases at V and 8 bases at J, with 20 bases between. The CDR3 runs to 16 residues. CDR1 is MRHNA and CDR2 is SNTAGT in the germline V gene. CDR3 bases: TGTGCCAGCAGTGAAGGGGTTGATAACTTCTTTTATGAGCAGTTCTTC. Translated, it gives CASSEGVDNFFYEQFF.

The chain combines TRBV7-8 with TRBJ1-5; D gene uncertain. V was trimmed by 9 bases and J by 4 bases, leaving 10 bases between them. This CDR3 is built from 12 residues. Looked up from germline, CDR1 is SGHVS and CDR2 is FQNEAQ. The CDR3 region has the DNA TGTGCCAGTCGGGGTGATAATCAGCCCCAGCATTTT. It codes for CASRGDNQPQHF.

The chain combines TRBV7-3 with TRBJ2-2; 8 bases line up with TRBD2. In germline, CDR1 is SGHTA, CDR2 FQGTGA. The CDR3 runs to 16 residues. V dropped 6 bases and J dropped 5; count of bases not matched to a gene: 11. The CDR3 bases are TGTGCCAGCAGTCGGCAACGGGGGGGCCAAACCGGGGAGCTGTTTTTT. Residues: CASSRQRGGQTGELFF.

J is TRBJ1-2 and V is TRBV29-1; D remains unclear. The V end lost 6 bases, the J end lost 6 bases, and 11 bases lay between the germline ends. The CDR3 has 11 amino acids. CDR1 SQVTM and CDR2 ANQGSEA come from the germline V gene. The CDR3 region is CSVARLNGYTF. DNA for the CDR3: TGCAGCGTAGCCCGATTAAATGGCTACACCTTC.

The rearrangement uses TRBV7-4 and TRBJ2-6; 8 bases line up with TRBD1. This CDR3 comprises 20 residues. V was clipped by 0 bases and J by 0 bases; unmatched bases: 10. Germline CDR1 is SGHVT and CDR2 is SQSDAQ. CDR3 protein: CASSLAATGEKGSGANVLTF. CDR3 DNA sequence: TGTGCCAGCAGCTTAGCGGCGACAGGGGAAAAAGGCTCTGGGGCCAACGTCCTGACTTTC. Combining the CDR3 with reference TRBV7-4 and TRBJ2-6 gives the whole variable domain GAGVSQSPRYKVAKRGRDVALRCDSISGHVTLYWYRQTLGQGSEVLTYSQSDAQRDKSGRPSGRFSAERPERSVSTLKIQRTEQGDSAVYLCASSLAATGEKGSGANVLTFGAGSRLTVL.

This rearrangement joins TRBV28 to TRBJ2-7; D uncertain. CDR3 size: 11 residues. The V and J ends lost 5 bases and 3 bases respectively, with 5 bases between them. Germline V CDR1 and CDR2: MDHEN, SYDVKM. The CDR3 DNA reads TGTGCCAGCAGTATTTACTACGAGCAGTACTTC. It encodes CASSIYYEQYF.

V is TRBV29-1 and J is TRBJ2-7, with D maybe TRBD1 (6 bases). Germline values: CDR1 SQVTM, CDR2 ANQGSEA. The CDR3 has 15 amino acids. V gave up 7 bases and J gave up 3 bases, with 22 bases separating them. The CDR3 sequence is CSATQRDTGLYEQYF. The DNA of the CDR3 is TGCAGCGCTACTCAACGGGACACCGGTCTCTACGAGCAGTACTTC.

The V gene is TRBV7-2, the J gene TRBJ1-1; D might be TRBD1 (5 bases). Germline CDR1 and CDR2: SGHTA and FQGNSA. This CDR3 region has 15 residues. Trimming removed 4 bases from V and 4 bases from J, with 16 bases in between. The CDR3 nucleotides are TGTGCCAGCAGCTACGCCGCGACAGCCTTCACTGAAGCTTTCTTT. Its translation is CASSYAATAFTEAFF.

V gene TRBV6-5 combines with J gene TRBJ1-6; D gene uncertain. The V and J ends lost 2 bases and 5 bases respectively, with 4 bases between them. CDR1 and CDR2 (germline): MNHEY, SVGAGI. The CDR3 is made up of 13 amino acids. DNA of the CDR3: TGTGCCAGCAGTTACGTTAATAATTCACCCCTCCACTTT. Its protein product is CASSYVNNSPLHF.

Here the CDR3 DNA reads TGTGCCAGCAGCTCTTCGGGAGGCACTGAAGCTTTCTTT. Protein sequence: CASSSSGGTEAFF. This sequence joins TRBV7-3 and TRBJ1-1; D not certain. The CDR3 has 13 residues. CDR1 SGHTA and CDR2 FQGTGA come from the germline V gene. V dropped 4 bases and J dropped 4 bases, with 10 bases sitting between them.

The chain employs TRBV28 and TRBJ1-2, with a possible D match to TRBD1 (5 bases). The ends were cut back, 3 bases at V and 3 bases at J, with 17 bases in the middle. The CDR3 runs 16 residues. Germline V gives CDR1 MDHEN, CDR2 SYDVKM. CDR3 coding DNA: TGTGCCAGCAGTTTTAGCTTTCGGGGGGGAGACTATGGCTACACCTTC. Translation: CASSFSFRGGDYGYTF.

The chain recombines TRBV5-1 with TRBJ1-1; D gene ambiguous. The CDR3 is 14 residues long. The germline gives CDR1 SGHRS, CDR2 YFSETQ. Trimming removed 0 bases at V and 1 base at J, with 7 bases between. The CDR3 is CASSLENRNTEAFF. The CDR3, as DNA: TGCGCCAGCAGCTTGGAAAACAGGAACACTGAAGCTTTCTTT.

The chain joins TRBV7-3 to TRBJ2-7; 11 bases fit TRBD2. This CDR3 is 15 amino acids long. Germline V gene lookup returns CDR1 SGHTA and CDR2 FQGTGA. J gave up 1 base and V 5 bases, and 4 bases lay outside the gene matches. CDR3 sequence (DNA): TGTGCCAGCAGCGAGACTAGCGGGGCATCCTACGAGCAGTACTTC. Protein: CASSETSGASYEQYF.

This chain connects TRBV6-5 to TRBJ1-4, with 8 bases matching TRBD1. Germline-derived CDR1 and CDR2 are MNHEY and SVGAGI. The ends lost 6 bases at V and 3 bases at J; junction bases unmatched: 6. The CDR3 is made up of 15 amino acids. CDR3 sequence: CASRNRGSPNEKLFF. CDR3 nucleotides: TGTGCCAGCAGAAACAGGGGGAGTCCTAATGAAAAACTGTTTTTT.

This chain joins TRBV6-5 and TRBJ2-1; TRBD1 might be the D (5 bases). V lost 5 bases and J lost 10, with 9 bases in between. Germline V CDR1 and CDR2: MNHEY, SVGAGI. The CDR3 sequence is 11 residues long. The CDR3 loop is CASSDSTEQFF. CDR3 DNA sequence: TGTGCCAGCAGTGACAGTACCGAGCAGTTCTTC.

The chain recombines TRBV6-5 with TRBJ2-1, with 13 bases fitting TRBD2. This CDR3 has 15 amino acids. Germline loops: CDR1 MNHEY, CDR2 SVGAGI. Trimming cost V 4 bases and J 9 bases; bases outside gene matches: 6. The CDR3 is CASSSTSGGASEQFF. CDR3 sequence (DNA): TGTGCCAGCAGTTCCACTAGCGGGGGGGCAAGTGAGCAGTTCTTC.

In DNA form, the CDR3 reads TGTGCCAGCAGCCTTCAGGGGACAACTAATGAAAAACTGTTTTTT. This codes for CASSLQGTTNEKLFF. The V and J genes are TRBV5-5 and TRBJ1-4; possible D gene TRBD1, 6 bases. The CDR3 spans 15 residues. CDR1 is SGHKS, CDR2 YYEKEE, per germline (reference sequence). V was clipped by 4 bases and J by 0 bases, with 10 bases between them. Looking up the rest from reference TRBV5-5 and TRBJ1-4 gives the full variable domain: DAGVTQSPTHLIKTRGQQVTLRCSPISGHKSVSWYQQVLGQGPQFIFQYYEKEERGRGNFPDRFSARQFPNYSSELNVNALLLGDSALYLCASSLQGTTNEKLFFGSGTQLSVL.

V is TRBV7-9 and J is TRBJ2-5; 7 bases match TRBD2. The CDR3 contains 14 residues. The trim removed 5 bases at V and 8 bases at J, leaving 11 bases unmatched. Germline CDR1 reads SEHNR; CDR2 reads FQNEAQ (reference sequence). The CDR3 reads CASSRPQGGGTQYF. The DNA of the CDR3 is TGTGCCAGCAGCCGACCCCAGGGCGGGGGAACCCAGTACTTC. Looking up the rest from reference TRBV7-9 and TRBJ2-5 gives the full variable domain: DTGVSQNPRHKITKRGQNVTFRCDPISEHNRLYWYRQTLGQGPEFLTYFQNEAQLEKSRLLSDRFSAERPKGSFSTLEIQRTEQGDSAMYLCASSRPQGGGTQYFGPGTRLLVL.